This T cell receptor (beta chain) is from a study of T cell repertoires in cytomegalovirus infection. Whole-study context: Public TCR beta signatures were indicative of both CMV infection and a matching HLA type.

The V gene's germline CDR1 is MDHEN and CDR2 SYDVKM. V was cut by 6 bases and J by 8 bases, with 7 bases left in between. The CDR3 loop spans 11 amino acids. Using its own MiXCR run on the reads, TCRdb lists one record per CDR3 protein. Of about 140,000 distinct CDR3 sequences listed, about 6% are singletons. This clonotype occurred many times. The rearrangement joins TRBV28 to TRBJ1-4; no firm D call. What was sequenced was PBMCs. The clonotype comes from a human donor in good health (CMV status not recorded). Some clones in this sample may be carry-over from other donors' samples. CDR3 residues: CASSPREKLFF. CDR3 DNA sequence: TGTGCCAGCAGCCCCCGGGAAAAACTGTTTTTT.